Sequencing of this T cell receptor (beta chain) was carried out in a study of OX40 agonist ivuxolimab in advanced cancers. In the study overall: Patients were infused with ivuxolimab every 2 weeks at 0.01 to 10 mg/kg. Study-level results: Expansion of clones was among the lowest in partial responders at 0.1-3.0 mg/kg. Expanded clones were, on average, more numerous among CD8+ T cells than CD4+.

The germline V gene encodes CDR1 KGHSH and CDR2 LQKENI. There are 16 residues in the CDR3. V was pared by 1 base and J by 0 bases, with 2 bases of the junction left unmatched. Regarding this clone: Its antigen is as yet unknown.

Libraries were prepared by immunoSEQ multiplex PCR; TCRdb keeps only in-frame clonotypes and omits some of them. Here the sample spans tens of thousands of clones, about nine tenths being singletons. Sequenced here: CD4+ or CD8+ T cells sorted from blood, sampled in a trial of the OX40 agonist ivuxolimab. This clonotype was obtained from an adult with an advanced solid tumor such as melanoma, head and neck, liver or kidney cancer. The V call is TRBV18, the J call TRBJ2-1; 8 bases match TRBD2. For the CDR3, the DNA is TGTGCCAGCTCACCACTTAGCGGGGACTCCTACAATGAGCAGTTCTTC. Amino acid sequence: CASSPLSGDSYNEQFF.